One and the same sample provided the 4 T cell receptor beta chains below, sequenced in a study of CD8 T cells in ankylosing spondylitis. Study observations and caveats: There was a TCR beta motif, made of several highly homologous variants, that appeared characteristic of ankylosing spondylitis blood.

TCRdb processed the 5' RACE reads anew with MiXCR; each CDR3 protein has one entry. Here the sample spans hundreds of thousands of distinct CDR3 sequences, 12% being singletons. These receptors lack a known antigen. The source material was blood, either unsorted or a sorted T cell fraction (not recorded which). The receptors here all came from a male donor with ankylosing spondylitis.

This chain uses TRBV7-9 with TRBJ1-1; D unclear. CDR3 length: 11 residues. Trimming cost V 5 bases and J 6 bases, with 7 bases left between them. Looked up from germline, CDR1 is SEHNR and CDR2 is FQNEAQ (reference sequence). The CDR3 DNA is TGTGCCAGCAGCCCCTGGTCTGAAGCTTTCTTT. Translating gives CASSPWSEAFF.

Only a few counts were recorded for this clonotype. This sequence joins TRBV25-1 and TRBJ1-1; 9 bases are a match to TRBD1. Germline assignment: CDR1 MGHDK and CDR2 SYGVNS. V was clipped by 8 bases and J by 10 bases; unmatched bases: 11. This CDR3 region has 13 residues. In nucleotides, the CDR3 is TGTGCCAGCGGATGGACAGGGGATGAGGGAGCTTTCTTT. Translation: CASGWTGDEGAFF.

This clonotype appeared a few times. The chain links TRBV7-7 to TRBJ2-1; 11 positions match TRBD2. Germline trimming cut 0 bases from V and 0 bases from J; bases unmatched to any gene: 7. CDR1 and CDR2 from the germline V gene are SSHAT and FNYEAQ (reference sequence). This CDR3 has 19 residues. The CDR3: CASSLAPRTSGYSYNEQFF. The CDR3 DNA reads as TGTGCCAGCAGCTTAGCCCCGCGGACTAGCGGGTACTCCTACAATGAGCAGTTCTTC.

The V call is TRBV5-1, the J call TRBJ1-1; D gene unclear. Trimming left V 0 bases short and J 7 bases short, with 10 bases between. The length of the CDR3 is 13 residues. Germline V lookup: CDR1 SGHRS, CDR2 YFSETQ. Here the CDR3 DNA reads TGCGCCAGCAGCTTGGCCGGCGGACGTGAAGCTTTCTTT. This sequence encodes CASSLAGGREAFF.